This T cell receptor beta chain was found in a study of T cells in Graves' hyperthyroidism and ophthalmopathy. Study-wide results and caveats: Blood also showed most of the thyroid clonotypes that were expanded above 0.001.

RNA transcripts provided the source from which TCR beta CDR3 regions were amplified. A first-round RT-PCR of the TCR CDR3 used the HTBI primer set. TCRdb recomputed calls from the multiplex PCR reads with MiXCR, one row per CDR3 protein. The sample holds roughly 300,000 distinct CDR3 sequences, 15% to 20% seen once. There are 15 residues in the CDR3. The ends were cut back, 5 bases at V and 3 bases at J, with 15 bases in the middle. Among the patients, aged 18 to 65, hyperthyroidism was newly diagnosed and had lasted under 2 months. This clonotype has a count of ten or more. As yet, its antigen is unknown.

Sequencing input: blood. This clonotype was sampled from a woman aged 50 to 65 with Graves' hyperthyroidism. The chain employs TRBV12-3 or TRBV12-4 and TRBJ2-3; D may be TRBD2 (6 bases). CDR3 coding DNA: TGTGCCAGCAGTCCCCCGGGACTTTTTACAGATACGCAGTATTTT. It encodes CASSPPGLFTDTQYF.